This TCR beta chain was obtained from a study of monozygotic twins with inflammatory bowel disease. The study, taken as a whole, reports: It was in IBD patients that TCRbeta diversity (inverse Simpson) was lower than in healthy co-twins.

This CDR3 is built from 15 residues. Germline V gene sequence: CDR1 SGHDN, CDR2 FVKESK. As for this clonotype: Its cognate antigen is unknown.

Each TCR library used about 3,600 ng of total RNA. Following a re-call of the 5' RACE reads, TCRdb has one entry per CDR3 protein and lacks DNA. The data show over 200,000 distinct CDR3 sequences, and the top ten clones hold approximately 1.5%. Input material: blood. This sequence joins TRBV14 and TRBJ2-5; TCRdb designates TRBD2, a call that cannot be tested without DNA. The source of this sequence is a human donor with ulcerative colitis or Crohn's disease, or a healthy co-twin of an affected twin (not recorded which). The CDR3 reads CASSPGLASGETQYF.